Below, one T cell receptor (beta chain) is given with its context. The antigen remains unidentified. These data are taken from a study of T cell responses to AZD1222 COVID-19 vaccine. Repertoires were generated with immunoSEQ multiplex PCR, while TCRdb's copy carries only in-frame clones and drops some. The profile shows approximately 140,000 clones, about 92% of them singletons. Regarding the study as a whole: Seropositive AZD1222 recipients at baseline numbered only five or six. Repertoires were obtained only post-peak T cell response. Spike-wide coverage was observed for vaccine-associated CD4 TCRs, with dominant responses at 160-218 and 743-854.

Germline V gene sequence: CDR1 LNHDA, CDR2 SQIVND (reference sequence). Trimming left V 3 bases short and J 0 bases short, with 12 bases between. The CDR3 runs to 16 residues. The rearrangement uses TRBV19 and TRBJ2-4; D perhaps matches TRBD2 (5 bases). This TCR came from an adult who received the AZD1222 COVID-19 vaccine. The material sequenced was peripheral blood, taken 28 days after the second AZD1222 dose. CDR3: CASSMAGSLAKNIQYF. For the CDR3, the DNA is TGTGCCAGTAGTATGGCTGGGAGCCTAGCCAAAAACATTCAGTACTTC.